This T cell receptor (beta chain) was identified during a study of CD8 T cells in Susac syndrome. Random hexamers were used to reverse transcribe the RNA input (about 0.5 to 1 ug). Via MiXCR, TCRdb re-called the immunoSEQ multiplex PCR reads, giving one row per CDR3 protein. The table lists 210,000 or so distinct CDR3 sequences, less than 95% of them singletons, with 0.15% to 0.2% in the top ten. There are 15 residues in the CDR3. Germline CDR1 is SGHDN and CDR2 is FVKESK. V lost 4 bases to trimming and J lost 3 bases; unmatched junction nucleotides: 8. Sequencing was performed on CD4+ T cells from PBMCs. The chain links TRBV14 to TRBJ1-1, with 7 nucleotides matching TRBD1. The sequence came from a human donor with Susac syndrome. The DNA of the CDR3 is TGTGCCAGCAGCCGACGGACAGGCGGGGACACTGAAGCTTTCTTT. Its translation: CASSRRTGGDTEAFF.